What follows is one T cell receptor (beta chain) and its context. These data belong to a study of shared clonotypes between healthy human individuals. Method: immunoSEQ multiplex PCR; TCRdb's copy keeps in-frame clones and lacks some. The profile shows about 530,000 clones, about 96% of them singletons. This CDR3 region has 16 residues. The V and J ends lost 4 bases and 2 bases respectively, with 16 bases between them. Germline V CDR1 and CDR2: KGHSH, LQKENI. Material for sequencing was naive CD4+ T cells sorted from blood. Stated subset: CD45RA+ positively selected. The source of this sequence is a woman aged 30 to 39 in good health. This chain joins TRBV18 and TRBJ2-3; maybe TRBD2 (6 bases). The CDR3 spells CASSRLETLYTDTQYF. DNA for the CDR3: TGTGCCAGCTCACGACTAGAGACCCTTTACACAGATACGCAGTATTTT.